Sequencing of this T cell receptor (beta chain) was carried out in a study of early T cells in non-severe SARS-CoV-2 infection. On the study more broadly: Alpha and beta chains were unpaired, from unsorted whole-blood bulk RNA.

Germline CDR1 SGDLS, CDR2 YYNGEE. The CDR3 contains 16 residues. V was cut by 4 bases and J by 0 bases, with 13 bases left in between. Each cDNA molecule carried a unique molecular identifier. Each CDR3 protein gets one entry after TCRdb re-called the 5' RACE reads with MiXCR. The sample records tens of thousands of distinct CDR3 sequences, about a tenth being singletons. This clonotype was counted only a few times. The genes are TRBV9 and TRBJ2-2; perhaps TRBD2 as D (5 bases). The receptor was derived from an adult who was a healthcare worker with PCR-confirmed SARS-CoV-2 infection or an uninfected control (not recorded which). Sequencing was carried out using whole blood. The CDR3 bases are TGTGCCAGCAGCCCTCGGACTGCCTCGAACACCGGGGAGCTGTTTTTT. Translating gives CASSPRTASNTGELFF.